This note documents a single TCR beta chain sequence. As yet, its antigen is unknown. J gave up 7 bases and V 3 bases, and 9 bases lay outside the gene matches. CDR3 length: 16 amino acids. The germline CDR1 and CDR2 sequences are LGHNA and YSLEER. This record belongs to a study of cytomegalovirus exposure and HLA in healthy donors. Whole-study results and caveats: CMV serostatus was the sole immune exposure data available. There were several of the most significant clusters that appeared linked to common viral pathogens in a later analysis. Presence/absence analyses rested on an assumption that sequencing depth was roughly uniform across donors. Listed as cytomegalovirus-associated were more than 150 TCR beta chains.

The PCR employed 60 Vbeta primers together with 13 Jbeta primers. Measured with immunoSEQ multiplex PCR; TCRdb has only the in-frame clones, and not every one. In total, the table holds about 65,000 clones. The chain links TRBV4-3 to TRBJ2-3; TRBD2 agrees at 11 bases. Sequencing used PBMCs. This clonotype originated in a boy aged 5-17 years in good health and CMV-seronegative. The CDR3 DNA follows: TGCGCCAGCAGCCATGGGACTAGCGGCTGGGGAAATACGCAGTATTTT. It translates to CASSHGTSGWGNTQYF.